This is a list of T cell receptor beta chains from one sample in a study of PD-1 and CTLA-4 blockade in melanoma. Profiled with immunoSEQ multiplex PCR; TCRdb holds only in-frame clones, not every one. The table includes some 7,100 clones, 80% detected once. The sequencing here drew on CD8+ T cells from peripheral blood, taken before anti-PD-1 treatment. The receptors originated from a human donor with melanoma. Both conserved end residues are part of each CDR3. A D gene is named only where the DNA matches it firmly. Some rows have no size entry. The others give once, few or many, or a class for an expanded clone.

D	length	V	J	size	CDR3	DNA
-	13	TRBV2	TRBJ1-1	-	CASTSGQNTEAFF	TGTGCCAGCACCTCGGGACAGAACACTGAAGCTTTCTTT
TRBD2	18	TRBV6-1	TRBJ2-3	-	CASSEPLASGRAPDTQYF	TGTGCCAGCAGCGAACCTCTGGCTAGCGGGAGGGCCCCAGATACGCAGTATTTT
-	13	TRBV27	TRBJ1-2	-	CASSLGWNYGYTF	TGTGCCAGCAGTTTAGGGTGGAACTATGGCTACACCTTC
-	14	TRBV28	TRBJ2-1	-	CASSLSLFEEEQFF	TGTGCCAGCAGTTTATCCTTATTCGAGGAGGAGCAGTTCTTC
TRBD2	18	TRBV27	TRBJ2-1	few	CASSGGVAGGPAYNEQFF	TGTGCCAGCAGTGGAGGGGTAGCGGGAGGGCCTGCCTACAATGAGCAGTTCTTC
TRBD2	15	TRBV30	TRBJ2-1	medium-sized	CAWSGGLAGPNEQFF	TGTGCCTGGAGTGGCGGACTAGCGGGCCCCAATGAGCAGTTCTTC
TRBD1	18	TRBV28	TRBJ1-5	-	CASSQSDRVHGWDQPQHF	TGTGCCAGCAGCCAATCGGACAGGGTACATGGATGGGATCAGCCCCAGCATTTT
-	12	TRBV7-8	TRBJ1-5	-	CASSHEARPQHF	TGTGCCAGCAGCCACGAGGCGCGACCCCAGCATTTT
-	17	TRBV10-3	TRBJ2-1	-	CAISESGGQRAFGEQFF	TGTGCCATCAGTGAGTCCGGGGGCCAGCGGGCCTTTGGTGAGCAGTTCTTC
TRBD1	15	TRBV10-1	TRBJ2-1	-	CASMPGQGPLEEQFF	TGCGCCAGCATGCCGGGACAGGGACCCCTTGAAGAGCAGTTCTTC
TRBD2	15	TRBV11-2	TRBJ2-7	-	CASSAPGTSFHEQYF	TGTGCCAGCAGCGCCCCCGGGACTAGCTTCCACGAGCAGTACTTC
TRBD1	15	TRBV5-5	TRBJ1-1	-	CASSLGQGANAEAFF	TGTGCCAGCAGCTTGGGGCAGGGGGCAAACGCTGAAGCTTTCTTT
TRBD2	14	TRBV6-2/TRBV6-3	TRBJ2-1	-	CASSLAGGYNEQFF	TGTGCCAGCAGTTTAGCGGGAGGGTACAATGAGCAGTTCTTC
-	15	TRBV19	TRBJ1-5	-	CASSIVGGFGQPQHF	TGTGCCAGTAGTATAGTTGGCGGGTTCGGACAGCCCCAGCATTTT
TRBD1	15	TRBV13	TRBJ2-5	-	CASSDARDSQETQYF	TGTGCCAGCAGCGACGCACGGGACAGCCAAGAGACCCAGTACTTC
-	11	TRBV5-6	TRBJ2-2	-	CASSRGGELFF	TGTGCCAGCAGCCGTGGCGGGGAGCTGTTTTTT
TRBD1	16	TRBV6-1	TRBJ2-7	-	CASSGLTWDRGEEQYF	TGTGCCAGCAGTGGTTTGACTTGGGACAGAGGGGAAGAGCAGTACTTC
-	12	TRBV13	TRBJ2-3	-	CASSYSTDTQYF	TGTGCCAGCAGTTACAGTACAGATACGCAGTATTTT
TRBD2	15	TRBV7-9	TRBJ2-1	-	CASSLASGVADEQFF	TGTGCCAGCAGCTTAGCCAGCGGGGTGGCCGATGAGCAGTTCTTC
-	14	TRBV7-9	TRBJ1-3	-	CASSLGTAGNTIYF	TGTGCCAGCAGCTTAGGGACAGCTGGAAACACCATATATTTT
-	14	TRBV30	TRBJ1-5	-	CAWSEGGNNQPQHF	TGTGCCTGGAGTGAGGGCGGAAACAATCAGCCCCAGCATTTT
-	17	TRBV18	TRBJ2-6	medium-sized	CASSRIGPSSGANVLTF	TGTGCCAGCTCGCGGATAGGCCCGTCCTCTGGGGCCAACGTCCTGACTTTC
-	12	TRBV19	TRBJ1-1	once	CASRDLNTEAFF	TGTGCCAGTAGGGACTTGAACACTGAAGCTTTCTTT
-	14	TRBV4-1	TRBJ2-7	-	CASTWGEGSYEQYF	TGCGCCAGCACGTGGGGGGAAGGATCCTACGAGCAGTACTTC
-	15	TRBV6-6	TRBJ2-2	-	CASRTTGANTGELFF	TGTGCCAGCAGGACGACAGGAGCCAACACCGGGGAGCTGTTTTTT
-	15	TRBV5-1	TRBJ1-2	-	CASSRDRGWDYGYTF	TGCGCCAGCAGCAGGGATCGGGGCTGGGACTATGGCTACACCTTC
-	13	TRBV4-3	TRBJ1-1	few	CASSLGSNTEAFF	TGCGCCAGCAGCCTGGGTTCCAACACTGAAGCTTTCTTT
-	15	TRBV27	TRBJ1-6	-	CASSLYPGFDSPLHF	TGTGCCAGCAGTTTATATCCGGGTTTTGATTCACCCCTCCACTTT
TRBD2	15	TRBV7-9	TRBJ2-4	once	CASSLVEREANIQYF	TGTGCCAGCAGCTTAGTAGAGCGGGAGGCGAACATTCAGTACTTC
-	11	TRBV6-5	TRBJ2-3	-	CASTAEDTQYF	TGTGCCAGCACTGCGGAGGATACGCAGTATTTT
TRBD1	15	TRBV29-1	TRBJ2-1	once	CSVEVGRGLNDEQFF	TGCAGCGTTGAAGTCGGCAGGGGGCTTAACGATGAGCAGTTCTTC
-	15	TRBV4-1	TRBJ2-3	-	CASSQEDRGSDTQYF	TGCGCCAGCAGCCAAGAGGATCGAGGGTCAGATACGCAGTATTTT
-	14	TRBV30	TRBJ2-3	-	CAWSVPFSTDTQYF	TGTGCCTGGAGTGTACCGTTTTCCACAGATACGCAGTATTTT
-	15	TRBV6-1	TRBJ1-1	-	CASSEEETVNTEAFF	TGTGCCAGCAGTGAAGAGGAGACAGTGAACACTGAAGCTTTCTTT
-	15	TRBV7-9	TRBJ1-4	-	CAISPPATTNEKLFF	TGTGCCATATCCCCGCCGGCAACAACTAATGAAAAACTGTTTTTT
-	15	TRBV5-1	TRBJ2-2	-	CASSGDTTNTGELFF	TGCGCCAGCAGCGGGGACACAACGAACACCGGGGAGCTGTTTTTT
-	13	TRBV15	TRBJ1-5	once	CATSRDPHQPQHF	TGTGCCACCAGCAGAGATCCCCATCAGCCCCAGCATTTT
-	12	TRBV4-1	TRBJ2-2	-	CASSQVRGELFF	TGCGCCAGCAGCCAAGTCCGCGGGGAGCTGTTTTTT
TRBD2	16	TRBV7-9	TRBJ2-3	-	CASSQGLAGGSDTQYF	TGTGCCAGCAGCCAGGGACTAGCGGGAGGTTCAGATACGCAGTATTTT